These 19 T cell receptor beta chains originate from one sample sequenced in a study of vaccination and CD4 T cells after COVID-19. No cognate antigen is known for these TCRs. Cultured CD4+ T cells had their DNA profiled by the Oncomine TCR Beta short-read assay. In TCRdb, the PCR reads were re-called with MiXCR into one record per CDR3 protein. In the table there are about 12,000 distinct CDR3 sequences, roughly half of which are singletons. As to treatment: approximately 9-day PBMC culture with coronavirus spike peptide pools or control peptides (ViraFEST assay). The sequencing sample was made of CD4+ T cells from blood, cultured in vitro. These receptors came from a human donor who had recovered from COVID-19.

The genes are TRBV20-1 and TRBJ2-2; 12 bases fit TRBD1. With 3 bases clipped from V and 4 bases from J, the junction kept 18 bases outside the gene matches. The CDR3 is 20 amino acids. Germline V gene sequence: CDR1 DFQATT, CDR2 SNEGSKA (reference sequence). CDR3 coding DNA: TGCAGTGCTAGTCCTCCATCCGGGACAGGGGGCGCGGGTGGCACCGGGGAGCTGTTTTTT. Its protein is CSASPPSGTGGAGGTGELFF.

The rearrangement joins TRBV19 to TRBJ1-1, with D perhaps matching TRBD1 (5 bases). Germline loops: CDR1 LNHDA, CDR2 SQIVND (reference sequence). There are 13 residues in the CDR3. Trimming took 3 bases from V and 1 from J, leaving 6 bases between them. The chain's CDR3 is CASSMGRNTEAFF. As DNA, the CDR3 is TGTGCCAGTAGTATGGGGCGGAACACTGAAGCTTTCTTT. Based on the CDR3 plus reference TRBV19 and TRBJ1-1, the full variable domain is DGGITQSPKYLFRKEGQNVTLSCEQNLNHDAMYWYRQDPGQGLRLIYYSQIVNDFQKGDIAEGYSVSREKKESFPLTVTSAQKNPTAFYLCASSMGRNTEAFFGQGTRLTVV.

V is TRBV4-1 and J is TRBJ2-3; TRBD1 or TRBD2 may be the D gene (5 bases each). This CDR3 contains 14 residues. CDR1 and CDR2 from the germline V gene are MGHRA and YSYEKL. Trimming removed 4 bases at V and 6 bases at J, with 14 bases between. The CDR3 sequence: CASSRGTLGDTQYF. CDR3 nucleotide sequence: TGCGCCAGCAGCCGAGGGACCCTAGGGGATACGCAGTATTTT.

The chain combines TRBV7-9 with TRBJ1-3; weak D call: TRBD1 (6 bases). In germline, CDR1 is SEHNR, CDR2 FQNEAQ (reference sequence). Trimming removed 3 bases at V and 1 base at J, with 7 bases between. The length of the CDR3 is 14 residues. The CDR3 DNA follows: TGTGCCAGCAGCTTGACAGGTTCTGGAAACACCATATATTTT. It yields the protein CASSLTGSGNTIYF.

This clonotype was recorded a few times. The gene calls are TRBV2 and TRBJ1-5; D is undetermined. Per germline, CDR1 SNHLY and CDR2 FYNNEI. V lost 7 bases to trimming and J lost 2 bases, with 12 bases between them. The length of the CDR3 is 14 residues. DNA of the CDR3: TGTGCCAGCAAACGGGGTAACGGCAATCAGCCCCAGCATTTT. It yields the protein CASKRGNGNQPQHF.

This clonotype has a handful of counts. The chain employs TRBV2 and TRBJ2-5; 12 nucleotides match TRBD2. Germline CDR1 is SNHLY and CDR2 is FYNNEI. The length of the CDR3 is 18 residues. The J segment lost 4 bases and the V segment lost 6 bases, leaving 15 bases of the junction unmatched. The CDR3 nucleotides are TGTGCCAGCAGGGGGAGACTAGCGGGGGCCGGGCAAGTAGAGACCCAGTACTTC. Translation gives CASRGRLAGAGQVETQYF.

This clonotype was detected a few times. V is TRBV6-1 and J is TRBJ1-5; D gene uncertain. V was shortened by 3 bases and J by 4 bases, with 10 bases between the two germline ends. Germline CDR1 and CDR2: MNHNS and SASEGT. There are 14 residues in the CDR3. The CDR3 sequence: CASSDKTPNQPQHF. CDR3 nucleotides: TGTGCCAGCAGTGATAAGACGCCTAATCAGCCCCAGCATTTT.

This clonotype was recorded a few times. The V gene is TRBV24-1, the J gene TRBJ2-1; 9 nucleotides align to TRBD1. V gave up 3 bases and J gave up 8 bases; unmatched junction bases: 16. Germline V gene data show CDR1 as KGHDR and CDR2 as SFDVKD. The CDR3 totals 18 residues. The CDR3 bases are TGTGCCACCAGTGATAGGCCCCGACCGGGACAGGGTCGCGATGAGCAGTTCTTC. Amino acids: CATSDRPRPGQGRDEQFF.

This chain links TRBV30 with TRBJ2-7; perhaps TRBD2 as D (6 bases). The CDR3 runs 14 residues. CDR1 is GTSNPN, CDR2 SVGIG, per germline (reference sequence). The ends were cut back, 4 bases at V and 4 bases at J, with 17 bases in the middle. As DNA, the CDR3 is TGTGCCTGGAACCGGGGGAAGGCTTGGTACGAGCAGTACTTC. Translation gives CAWNRGKAWYEQYF. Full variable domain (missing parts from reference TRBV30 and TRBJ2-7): SQTIHQWPATLVQPVGSPLSLECTVEGTSNPNLYWYRQAAGRGLQLLFYSVGIGQISSEVPQNLSASRPQDRQFILSSKKLLLSDSGFYLCAWNRGKAWYEQYFGPGTRLTVT.

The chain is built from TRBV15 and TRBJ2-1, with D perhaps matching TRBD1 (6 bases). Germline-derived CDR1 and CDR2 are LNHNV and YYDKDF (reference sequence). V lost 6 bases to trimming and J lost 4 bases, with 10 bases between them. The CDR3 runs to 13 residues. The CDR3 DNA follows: TGTGCCACCAGTACCGGGACATACAATGAGCAGTTCTTC. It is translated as CATSTGTYNEQFF.

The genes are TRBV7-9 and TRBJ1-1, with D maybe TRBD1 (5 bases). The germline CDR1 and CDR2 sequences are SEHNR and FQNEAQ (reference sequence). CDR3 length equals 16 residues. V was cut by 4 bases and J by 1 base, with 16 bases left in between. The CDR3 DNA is TGTGCCAGCAGCTCGGGTTCCGGACAAGGGAACACTGAAGCTTTCTTT. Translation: CASSSGSGQGNTEAFF.

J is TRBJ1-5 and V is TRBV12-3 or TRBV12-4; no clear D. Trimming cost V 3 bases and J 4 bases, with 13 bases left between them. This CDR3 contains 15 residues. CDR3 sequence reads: CASSFGSQKNQPQHF. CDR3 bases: TGTGCCAGCAGTTTTGGGTCGCAGAAGAATCAGCCCCAGCATTTT.

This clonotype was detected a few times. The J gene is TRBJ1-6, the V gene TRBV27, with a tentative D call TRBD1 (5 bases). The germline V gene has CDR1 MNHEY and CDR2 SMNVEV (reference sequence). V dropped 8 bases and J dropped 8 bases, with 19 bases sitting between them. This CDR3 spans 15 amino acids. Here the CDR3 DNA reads TGTGCCAGCCGGGGGTTCAGGGTGTGGGATTCACCCCTCCACTTT. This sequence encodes CASRGFRVWDSPLHF.

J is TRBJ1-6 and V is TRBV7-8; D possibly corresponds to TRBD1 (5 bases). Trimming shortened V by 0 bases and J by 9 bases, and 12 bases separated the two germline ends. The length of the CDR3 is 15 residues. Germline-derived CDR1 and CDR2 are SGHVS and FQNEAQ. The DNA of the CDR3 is TGTGCCAGCAGCTTAGCCAGGGTTGGGAGTTCACCCCTCCACTTT. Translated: CASSLARVGSSPLHF.

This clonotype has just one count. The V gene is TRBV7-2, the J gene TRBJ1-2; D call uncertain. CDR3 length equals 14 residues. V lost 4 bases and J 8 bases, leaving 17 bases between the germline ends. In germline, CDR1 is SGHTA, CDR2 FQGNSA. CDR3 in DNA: TGTGCCAGCAGCTCAAGGACGCCGACTCTCGGCTACACCTTC. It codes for CASSSRTPTLGYTF.

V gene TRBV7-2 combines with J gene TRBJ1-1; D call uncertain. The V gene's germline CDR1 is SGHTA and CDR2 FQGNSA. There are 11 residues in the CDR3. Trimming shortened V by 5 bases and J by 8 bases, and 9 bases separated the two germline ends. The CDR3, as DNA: TGTGCCAGCAGCCCCATCACAGAAGCTTTCTTT. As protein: CASSPITEAFF.

In DNA, the CDR3 is TGTGCCACCAGTGACTTAGACCGGGACAGGACAGAGAGGGCCCAGTACTTC. It encodes CATSDLDRDRTERAQYF. The chain joins TRBV24-1 to TRBJ2-5; 8 bases map to TRBD1. Losses at the gene ends were 4 bases for V and 9 bases for J; bases not matched to a gene: 18. The CDR3 runs 17 residues. Germline values: CDR1 KGHDR, CDR2 SFDVKD.

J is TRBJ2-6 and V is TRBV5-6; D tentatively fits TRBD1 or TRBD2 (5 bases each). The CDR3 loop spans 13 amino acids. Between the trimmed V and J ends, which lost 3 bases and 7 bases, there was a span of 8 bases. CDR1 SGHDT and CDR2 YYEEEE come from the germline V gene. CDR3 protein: CASSWGSANVLTF. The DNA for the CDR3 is TGTGCCAGCAGCTGGGGGAGCGCCAACGTCCTGACTTTC.

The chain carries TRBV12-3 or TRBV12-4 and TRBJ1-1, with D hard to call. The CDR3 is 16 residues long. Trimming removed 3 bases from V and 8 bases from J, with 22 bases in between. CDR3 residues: CASSFSVTVDIAEAFF. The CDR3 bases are TGTGCCAGCAGTTTCTCGGTAACGGTGGATATTGCGGAAGCTTTCTTT.